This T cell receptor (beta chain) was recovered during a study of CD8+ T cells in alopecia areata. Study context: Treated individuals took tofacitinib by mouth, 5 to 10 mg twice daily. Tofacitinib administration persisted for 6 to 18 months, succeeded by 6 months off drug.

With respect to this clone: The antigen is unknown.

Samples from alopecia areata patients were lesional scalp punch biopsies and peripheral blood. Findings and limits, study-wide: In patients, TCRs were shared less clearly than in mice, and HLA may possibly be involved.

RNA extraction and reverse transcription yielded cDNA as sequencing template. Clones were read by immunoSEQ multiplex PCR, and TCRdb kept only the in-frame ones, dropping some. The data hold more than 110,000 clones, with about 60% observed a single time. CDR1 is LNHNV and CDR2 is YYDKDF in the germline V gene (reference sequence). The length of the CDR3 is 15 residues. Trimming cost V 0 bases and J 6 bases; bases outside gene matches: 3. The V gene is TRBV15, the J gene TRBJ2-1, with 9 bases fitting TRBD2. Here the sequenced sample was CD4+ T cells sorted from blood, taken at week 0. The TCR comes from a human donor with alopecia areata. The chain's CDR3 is CATSRDGLAFNEQFF. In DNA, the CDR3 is TGTGCCACCAGCAGAGATGGACTAGCGTTCAATGAGCAGTTCTTC.